A selection of T cell receptor beta chains follows, all from one sample in a study of blood T cell repertoires in COVID-19. TCRdb keeps only in-frame clones here, not all; method: immunoSEQ multiplex PCR. The data hold tens of thousands of clones, with about three quarters observed a single time. Sequencing was done on a sample of peripheral blood. All receptors come from a man aged 45 to 65 with active or convalescent COVID-19. The CDR3 runs from the conserved cysteine through the conserved F or W. The D gene is left open where the match is weak. Rows may omit the clone size; those that give it use once, few, many or a size class.

TRBJ1-1 TRBD1 TRBV20-1 - TGCAGTGCAGCAGGGGACAGGGCTTTCTTT CSAAGDRAFF
TRBJ2-5 TRBD2 TRBV6-5 - TGTGCCAGCAGTTCCCACGGACTAGCGGGAAAAGAGACCCAGTACTTC CASSSHGLAGKETQYF
TRBJ2-5 - TRBV11-2 - TGTGCCAGCAGCTTTGGAGGAGAGACCCAGTACTTC CASSFGGETQYF
TRBJ2-3 TRBD1 TRBV18 - TGTGCCAGCTCACCGGGACAGGGCACAGATACGCAGTATTTT CASSPGQGTDTQYF
TRBJ2-2 - TRBV7-9 once TGTGCCAGCCGGGGGGCCGCCGGGGAGCTGTTTTTT CASRGAAGELFF
TRBJ2-1 - TRBV2 - TGTGCCAGCAGTGGGGCGCTCAATGAGCAGTTCTTC CASSGALNEQFF
TRBJ2-7 TRBD1 TRBV19 - TGTGCCAGTAGTGTACGACAGGGGACGGACGAGCAGTACTTC CASSVRQGTDEQYF
TRBJ2-7 - TRBV5-5 - TGTGCCAGCAGCTTGGAAACTGTCGAGCAGTACTTC CASSLETVEQYF
TRBJ2-5 - TRBV12-5 - TGTGCTAGTGGTTTGGACAGTTTGACCCAGTACTTC CASGLDSLTQYF
TRBJ1-1 - TRBV29-1 once TGCAGCGTAGTCGGGAGTGAGGGGACTGAAGCTTTCTTT CSVVGSEGTEAFF
TRBJ2-7 - TRBV19 few TGTGCCAGCGGGGGTACGCTCATCGACGAGCAGTACTTC CASGGTLIDEQYF
TRBJ2-7 TRBD1 TRBV25-1 - TGTGCCAGCAGTGACCGTGGCAGGGGGCTCTACGAGCAGTACTTC CASSDRGRGLYEQYF
TRBJ1-4 TRBD1 TRBV10-2 - TGCGCCAGCAGTGATACCGGGACAGGGTATGAAAAACTGTTTTTT CASSDTGTGYEKLFF
TRBJ1-1 - TRBV6-5 - TGTGCCAGCAGTTACTCGAGGGTCAACACTGAAGCTTTCTTT CASSYSRVNTEAFF
TRBJ2-3 TRBD2 TRBV9 - TGTGCCAGCAGCTCAAGCTGGCGGGGGGGCCTCGTGCCGCAGTATTTT CASSSSWRGGLVPQYF
TRBJ2-7 TRBD1 TRBV4-3 - TGCGCCAGCAGCCACCGGAGGGCAGTGACAGGGGACCACGAGCAGTACTTC CASSHRRAVTGDHEQYF
TRBJ1-1 - TRBV20-1 - TGCAGTGCTAGGGGCTCCGGAGCTTTCTTT CSARGSGAFF
TRBJ2-2 TRBD1 TRBV6-5 - TGTGCCAGCAGTCCGTGGACAGGCAACACCGGGGAGCTGTTTTTT CASSPWTGNTGELFF
TRBJ1-5 - TRBV6-5 few TGTGCCAGCAGTTGGTGGGGAGGTCAGCCCCAGCATTTT CASSWWGGQPQHF
TRBJ2-3 TRBD2 TRBV6-8 once TGTGCCAGCAGTTACTCGACTAGCGGGGGGGACGCAGATACGCAGTATTTT CASSYSTSGGDADTQYF
TRBJ1-6 TRBD1 TRBV5-1 few TGCGCCAGCAGCTCTATGACAGGGACGAATTCACCCCTCCACTTT CASSSMTGTNSPLHF
TRBJ1-4 TRBD1 TRBV19 - TGTGCCAGTAGTACGAGGACAGGGGGGTATGAAAAACTGTTTTTT CASSTRTGGYEKLFF
TRBJ1-4 TRBD1 TRBV5-1 few TGCGCCAGCAGCTCAGGGGGCACAGGTTTCGCTAATGAAAAACTGTTTTTT CASSSGGTGFANEKLFF
TRBJ2-7 - TRBV7-8 - TGTGCCAGCAGCCCTCTTAGCTCCTACGAGCAGTACTTC CASSPLSSYEQYF
TRBJ2-5 - TRBV4-1 - TGCGCCAGCAGCCAAGTGACAGGGGAGGGGGCAGAGACCCAGTACTTC CASSQVTGEGAETQYF
TRBJ1-3 TRBD1 TRBV11-3 - TGTGCCAGCAGCTTTTCCCGACAGGGGGACTCTGGAAACACCATATATTTT CASSFSRQGDSGNTIYF
TRBJ2-7 TRBD1 TRBV5-1 - TGCGCCAGCAGCTCGGGACAGGGGGCGCCTGAGCAGTACTTC CASSSGQGAPEQYF